These 23 T cell receptor beta chains were sequenced from one sample in a study of T cell responses to AZD1222 COVID-19 vaccine. Assay used: immunoSEQ multiplex PCR; TCRdb lists only in-frame clones, some missing. The repertoire holds under 140,000 clones, with roughly 93% as singletons. Here the sequenced sample was peripheral blood, taken 28 days after the second AZD1222 dose. The source is an adult who received the AZD1222 COVID-19 vaccine.

The rearrangement links TRBV11-3 to TRBJ2-7; D is ambiguous. The CDR3 contains 12 residues. Trimming cost V 0 bases and J 4 bases, with 4 bases left between them. Per the germline V gene, CDR1 is SGHNT and CDR2 is YENEEA. In DNA form, the CDR3 reads TGTGCCAGCAGCTTAGAGGGATACGAGCAGTACTTC. Translating gives CASSLEGYEQYF.

This chain connects TRBV19 to TRBJ1-4; D call uncertain. CDR1 is LNHDA and CDR2 is SQIVND in the germline V gene (reference sequence). CDR3 size: 13 residues. Trimming removed 6 bases from V and 3 bases from J, with 8 bases in between. This CDR3 is CASRPQSNEKLFF. For the CDR3, the DNA is TGTGCCAGTAGACCACAGTCTAATGAAAAACTGTTTTTT.

This chain connects TRBV5-1 to TRBJ1-2; the D gene is possibly TRBD1 (6 bases). There are 14 residues in the CDR3. V was shortened by 0 bases and J by 8 bases, with 14 bases between the two germline ends. CDR1 is SGHRS and CDR2 is YFSETQ in the germline V gene. The CDR3 DNA reads as TGCGCCAGCAGCTTGGGTGCGGGGGCGCCGGGCTACACCTTC. Translating it yields CASSLGAGAPGYTF. Filled out from reference TRBV5-1 and TRBJ1-2, the complete variable domain reads KAGVTQTPRYLIKTRGQQVTLSCSPISGHRSVSWYQQTPGQGLQFLFEYFSETQRNKGNFPGRFSGRQFSNSRSEMNVSTLELGDSALYLCASSLGAGAPGYTFGSGTRLTVV.

The V call is TRBV19, the J call TRBJ1-2; a possible D gene is TRBD1 (6 bases). The CDR3 extends over 17 amino acids. In germline, CDR1 is LNHDA, CDR2 SQIVND (reference sequence). V lost 2 bases and J lost 3, with 19 bases in between. The CDR3 sequence: CASSINYWTDTYYGYTF. The CDR3, as DNA: TGTGCCAGTAGTATAAATTATTGGACAGATACGTACTATGGCTACACCTTC.

V usage is TRBV30 and J usage is TRBJ1-6, with D unclear. The V gene's germline CDR1 is GTSNPN and CDR2 SVGIG (reference sequence). V lost 0 bases to trimming and J lost 7 bases, with 13 bases between them. CDR3 length: 15 amino acids. DNA of the CDR3: TGTGCCTGGAGTGTTGCGCCCTCCCGGAATTCACCCCTCCACTTT. It is translated as CAWSVAPSRNSPLHF. Filled out from reference TRBV30 and TRBJ1-6, the complete variable domain reads SQTIHQWPATLVQPVGSPLSLECTVEGTSNPNLYWYRQAAGRGLQLLFYSVGIGQISSEVPQNLSASRPQDRQFILSSKKLLLSDSGFYLCAWSVAPSRNSPLHFGNGTRLTVT.

The chain joins TRBV4-2 to TRBJ2-6, with no clear D. Germline lookup yields CDR1 LGHNA and CDR2 YNFKEQ. There are 15 residues in the CDR3. With 3 bases removed from V and 0 bases from J, the gap between germline ends came to 6 bases. The CDR3 DNA sequence: TGTGCCAGCAGCCAGGAGATCTCTGGGGCCAACGTCCTGACTTTC. Protein: CASSQEISGANVLTF.

The V gene is TRBV19, the J gene TRBJ1-3; D is unresolved. There are 13 residues in the CDR3. Germline V gene sequence: CDR1 LNHDA, CDR2 SQIVND (reference sequence). V lost 6 bases and J 0 bases, leaving 6 bases between the germline ends. CDR3 sequence: CASSKISGNTIYF. The CDR3 bases are TGTGCCAGTAGCAAGATCTCTGGAAACACCATATATTTT.

The chain uses TRBV30 and TRBJ1-2, with D possibly TRBD1 on 5 matching bases. Per germline, CDR1 GTSNPN and CDR2 SVGIG (reference sequence). The CDR3 runs to 13 residues. V was cut by 3 bases and J by 0 bases, with 8 bases left in between. The CDR3 DNA follows: TGTGCCTGGAGAGAGGGGCCTAACTATGGCTACACCTTC. Its protein product is CAWREGPNYGYTF.

Written as DNA, the CDR3 is TGCGCCAGCAGCTTGGAGGGCCATAATTCACCCCTCCACTTT. It translates to CASSLEGHNSPLHF. The V and J genes are TRBV5-1 and TRBJ1-6; D gene unclear. V dropped 0 bases and J dropped 5 bases, with 6 bases sitting between them. CDR1 is SGHRS, CDR2 YFSETQ, per germline. This CDR3 contains 14 residues.

This clone ranks as medium-sized (0.01 to 0.1%). The chain couples TRBV6-4 to TRBJ2-7; TRBD1 matches at 11 bases. V lost 4 bases, J lost 4 bases, and 6 bases stayed unmatched. This CDR3 comprises 15 residues. Germline V gene sequence: CDR1 MRHNA, CDR2 SNTAGT. The CDR3: CASSVPDRGPYEQYF. The CDR3 coding sequence is TGTGCCAGCAGTGTCCCGGACAGGGGGCCGTACGAGCAGTACTTC.

J is TRBJ2-1 and V is TRBV7-7, with D tentatively TRBD1 (5 bases). Trimming stripped 0 bases from V and 6 bases from J, with 12 bases between. Looked up from germline, CDR1 is SSHAT and CDR2 is FNYEAQ (reference sequence). This CDR3 has 15 amino acids. The CDR3 loop reads CASSLAHEGVNEQFF. CDR3 coding DNA: TGTGCCAGCAGCTTAGCGCATGAAGGGGTCAATGAGCAGTTCTTC.

V and J are TRBV7-9 and TRBJ1-4; 10 nucleotides match TRBD1. Germline loops: CDR1 SEHNR, CDR2 FQNEAQ (reference sequence). The CDR3 totals 16 residues. V gave up 2 bases and J gave up 7 bases; unmatched junction bases: 7. Here the CDR3 DNA reads TGTGCCAGCAGCTTATCCGACAGGGGGCGAAGTGAAAAACTGTTTTTT. Its protein product is CASSLSDRGRSEKLFF.

V and J are TRBV6-6 and TRBJ2-7, with D perhaps given as TRBD1 or TRBD2 (6 bases each). CDR3 length equals 13 residues. Trimming took 0 bases from V and 7 from J, leaving 10 bases between them. Germline assignment: CDR1 MNHNY and CDR2 SVGAGI (reference sequence). The CDR3 nucleotides read TGTGCCAGCAGTTACTCGGAAGGGGGGGAGCAGTACTTC. Residues: CASSYSEGGEQYF.

The rearrangement links TRBV7-9 to TRBJ1-2, with D unclear. The germline gives CDR1 SEHNR, CDR2 FQNEAQ (reference sequence). The CDR3 covers 15 residues. V was trimmed by 3 bases and J by 2 bases, leaving 13 bases between them. Here the CDR3 DNA reads TGTGCCAGCAGCTTTAATCGTGCAGCGAACTATGGCTACACCTTC. This encodes CASSFNRAANYGYTF.

The J gene is TRBJ1-1, the V gene TRBV12-3 or TRBV12-4; possible D gene TRBD1, 6 bases. This CDR3 spans 12 amino acids. The V gene lost 7 bases and the J gene lost 5 bases, with 11 bases spanning the gap. The CDR3 DNA sequence: TGTGCCAGCACCCAAGGGGGGACTGAAGCTTTCTTT. Residues: CASTQGGTEAFF.

J is TRBJ2-1 and V is TRBV12-3 or TRBV12-4; possibly TRBD2 for D (5 bases). With 6 bases removed from V and 5 bases from J, the gap between germline ends came to 11 bases. The CDR3 is 13 amino acids. CDR3 bases: TGTGCCAGCAGCACCAGGCGGGACAATGAGCAGTTCTTC. Its translation is CASSTRRDNEQFF.

V and J are TRBV7-9 and TRBJ2-7; 7 bases map to TRBD1. Germline V CDR1 and CDR2: SEHNR, FQNEAQ (reference sequence). The CDR3 spans 14 residues. The junction had 15 bases not matched to a gene; V was cut back by 4 bases and J by 12 bases. The CDR3 here is CASSYSQGWDSPYF. CDR3 DNA sequence: TGTGCCAGCAGCTATTCCCAGGGTTGGGACAGTCCGTACTTC.

The chain couples TRBV10-1 to TRBJ2-3, with 8 nucleotides matching TRBD2. Losses at the gene ends were 6 bases for V and 5 bases for J; bases not matched to a gene: 10. CDR1 and CDR2 (germline): WNHNN, SYGVQD (reference sequence). The CDR3 totals 15 residues. The DNA of the CDR3 is TGCGCCAGCAGCCCCCCGGGAGGGCTTATAGATACGCAGTATTTT. Its translation is CASSPPGGLIDTQYF.

This clone was picked up one time. The chain recombines TRBV6-4 with TRBJ2-1; TRBD1 agrees at 7 bases. This CDR3 comprises 14 residues. With V trimmed by 7 bases and J by 5 bases, 8 bases remained unmatched. The germline V gene has CDR1 MRHNA and CDR2 SNTAGT. The CDR3 coding sequence is TGTGCCAGCAAAGAGGGGACAGCCAACAATGAGCAGTTCTTC. Translation: CASKEGTANNEQFF.

The genes are TRBV5-1 and TRBJ2-2; the D is unclear. V gave up 7 bases and J gave up 7 bases, with 11 bases separating them. CDR3 length: 12 residues. Germline CDR1 and CDR2: SGHRS and YFSETQ. CDR3 nucleotides: TGCGCCAGCCCTTCCCAAGACGGGGAGCTGTTTTTT. This translates into CASPSQDGELFF. Complete variable domain (other parts from reference TRBV5-1 and TRBJ2-2): KAGVTQTPRYLIKTRGQQVTLSCSPISGHRSVSWYQQTPGQGLQFLFEYFSETQRNKGNFPGRFSGRQFSNSRSEMNVSTLELGDSALYLCASPSQDGELFFGEGSRLTVL.

This chain joins TRBV9 and TRBJ2-1; D gene ambiguous. This CDR3 has 13 residues. Trimming removed 3 bases at V and 7 bases at J, with 11 bases between. Germline V gives CDR1 SGDLS, CDR2 YYNGEE. DNA for the CDR3: TGTGCCAGCAGCGCCGTGACGATGAATGAGCAGTTCTTC. Its translation is CASSAVTMNEQFF.

This sequence joins TRBV10-1 and TRBJ1-1, with a tentative D call TRBD1 (5 bases). This CDR3 has 13 amino acids. V was shortened by 4 bases and J by 0 bases, with 6 bases between the two germline ends. The germline CDR1 and CDR2 sequences are WNHNN and SYGVQD (reference sequence). The chain's CDR3 is CASSGGLNTEAFF. The DNA of the CDR3 is TGCGCCAGCAGTGGGGGGTTGAACACTGAAGCTTTCTTT.

The gene calls are TRBV3-1 (or the pseudogene TRBV3-2) and TRBJ2-3; TRBD1 is a possible D gene (5 bases). Germline V gene data show CDR1 as LGHDT and CDR2 as YNNKEL (reference sequence). The ends were cut back, 6 bases at V and 2 bases at J, with 9 bases in the middle. There are 13 residues in the CDR3. CDR3 sequence: CASRWGYTDTQYF. The CDR3 DNA sequence: TGTGCCAGCAGATGGGGCTACACAGATACGCAGTATTTT.